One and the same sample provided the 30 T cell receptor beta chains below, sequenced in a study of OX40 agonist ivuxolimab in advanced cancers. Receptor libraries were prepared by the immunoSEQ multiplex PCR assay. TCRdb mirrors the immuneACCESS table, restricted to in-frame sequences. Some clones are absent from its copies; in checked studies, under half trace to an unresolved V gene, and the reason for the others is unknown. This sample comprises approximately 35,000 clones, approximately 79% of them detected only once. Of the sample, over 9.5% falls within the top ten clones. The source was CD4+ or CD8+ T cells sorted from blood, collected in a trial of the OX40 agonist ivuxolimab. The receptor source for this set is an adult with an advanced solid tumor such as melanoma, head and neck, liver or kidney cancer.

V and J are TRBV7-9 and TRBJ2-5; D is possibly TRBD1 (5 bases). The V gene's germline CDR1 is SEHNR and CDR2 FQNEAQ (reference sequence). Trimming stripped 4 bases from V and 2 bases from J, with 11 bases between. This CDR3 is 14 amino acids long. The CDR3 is CASSSGQGQETQYF. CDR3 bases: TGTGCCAGCAGCTCCGGCCAGGGTCAAGAGACCCAGTACTTC.

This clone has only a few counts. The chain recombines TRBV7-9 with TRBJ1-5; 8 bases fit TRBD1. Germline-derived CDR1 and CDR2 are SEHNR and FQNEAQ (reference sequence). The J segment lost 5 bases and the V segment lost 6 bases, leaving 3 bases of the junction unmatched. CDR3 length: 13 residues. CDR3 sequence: CASSPQGDQPQHF. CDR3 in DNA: TGTGCCAGCAGTCCACAGGGGGATCAGCCCCAGCATTTT.

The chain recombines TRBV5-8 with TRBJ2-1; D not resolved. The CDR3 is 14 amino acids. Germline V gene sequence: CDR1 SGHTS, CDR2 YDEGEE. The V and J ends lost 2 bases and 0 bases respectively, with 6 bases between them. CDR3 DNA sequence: TGTGCCAGCAGCTTTGGCTTCTCCTACAATGAGCAGTTCTTC. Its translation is CASSFGFSYNEQFF.

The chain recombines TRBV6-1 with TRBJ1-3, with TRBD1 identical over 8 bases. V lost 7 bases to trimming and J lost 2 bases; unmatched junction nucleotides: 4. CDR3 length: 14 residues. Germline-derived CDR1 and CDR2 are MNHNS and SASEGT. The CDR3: CASKDRAPGNTIYF. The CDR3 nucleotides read TGTGCCAGCAAGGACAGGGCGCCTGGAAACACCATATATTTT.

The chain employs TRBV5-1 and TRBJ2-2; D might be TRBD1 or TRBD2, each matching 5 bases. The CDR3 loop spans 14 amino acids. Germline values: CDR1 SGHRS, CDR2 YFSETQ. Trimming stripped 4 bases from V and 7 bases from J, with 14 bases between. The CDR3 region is CASSVGTQVGELFF. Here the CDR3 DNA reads TGCGCCAGCAGCGTCGGGACCCAGGTCGGGGAGCTGTTTTTT.

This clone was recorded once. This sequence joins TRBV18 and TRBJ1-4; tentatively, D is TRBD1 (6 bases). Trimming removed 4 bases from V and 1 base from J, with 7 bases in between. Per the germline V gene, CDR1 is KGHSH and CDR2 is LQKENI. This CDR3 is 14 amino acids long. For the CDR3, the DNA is TGTGCCAGCTCACAACAGGGAACTAATGAAAAACTGTTTTTT. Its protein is CASSQQGTNEKLFF.

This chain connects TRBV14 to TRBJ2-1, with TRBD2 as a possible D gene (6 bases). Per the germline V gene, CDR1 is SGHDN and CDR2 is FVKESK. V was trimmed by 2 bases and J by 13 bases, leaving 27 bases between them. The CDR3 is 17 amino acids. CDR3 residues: CASSQKKEGPTRRGQFF. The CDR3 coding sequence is TGTGCCAGCAGCCAAAAAAAGGAGGGGCCTACTAGACGCGGACAGTTCTTC.

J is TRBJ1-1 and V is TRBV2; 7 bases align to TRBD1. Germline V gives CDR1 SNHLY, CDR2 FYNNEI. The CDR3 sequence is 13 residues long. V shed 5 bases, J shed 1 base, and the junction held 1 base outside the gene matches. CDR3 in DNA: TGTGCCAGCAGTACAGGGGAGAACACTGAAGCTTTCTTT. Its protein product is CASSTGENTEAFF.

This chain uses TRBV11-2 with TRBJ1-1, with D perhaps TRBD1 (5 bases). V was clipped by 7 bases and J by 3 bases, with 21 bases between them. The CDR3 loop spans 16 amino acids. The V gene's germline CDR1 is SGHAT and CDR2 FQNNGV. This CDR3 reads CASTNSRGWRYTEAFF. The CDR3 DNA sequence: TGTGCCAGCACTAATAGCCGGGGGTGGAGATACACTGAAGCTTTCTTT.

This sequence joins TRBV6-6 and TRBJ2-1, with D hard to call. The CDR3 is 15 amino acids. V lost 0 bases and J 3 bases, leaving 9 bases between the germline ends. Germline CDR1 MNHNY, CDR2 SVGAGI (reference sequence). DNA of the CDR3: TGTGCCAGCAGTTACTCTCTTATAGGCTACAATGAGCAGTTCTTC. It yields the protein CASSYSLIGYNEQFF.

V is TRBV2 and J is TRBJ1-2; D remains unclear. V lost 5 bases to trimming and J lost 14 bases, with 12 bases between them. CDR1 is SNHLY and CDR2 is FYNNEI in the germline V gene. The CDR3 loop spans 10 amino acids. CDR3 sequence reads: CASSLGFWTF. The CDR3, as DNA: TGTGCCAGCAGTCTGGGCTTCTGGACCTTC.

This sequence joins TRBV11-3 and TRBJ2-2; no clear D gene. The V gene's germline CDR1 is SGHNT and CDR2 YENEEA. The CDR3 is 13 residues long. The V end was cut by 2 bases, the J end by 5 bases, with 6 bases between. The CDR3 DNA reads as TGTGCCAGCAGCTTATCTGGGACCGGGGAGCTGTTTTTT. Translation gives CASSLSGTGELFF.

The CDR3 DNA reads as TGTGCCATCGGGACAGGGAATTCACCCCTCCACTTT. Translation gives CAIGTGNSPLHF. The V gene is TRBV19, the J gene TRBJ1-6; 9 nucleotides align to TRBD1. V shed 10 bases, J shed 7 bases, and the junction held 2 bases outside the gene matches. The CDR3 is made up of 12 amino acids. The V gene's germline CDR1 is LNHDA and CDR2 SQIVND (reference sequence).

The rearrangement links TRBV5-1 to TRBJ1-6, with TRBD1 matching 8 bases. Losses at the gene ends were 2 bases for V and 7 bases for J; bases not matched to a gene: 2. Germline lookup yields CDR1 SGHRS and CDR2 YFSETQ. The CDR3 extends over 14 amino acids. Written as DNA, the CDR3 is TGCGCCAGCAGCTTAGGACAGGGCAATTCACCCCTCCACTTT. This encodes CASSLGQGNSPLHF.

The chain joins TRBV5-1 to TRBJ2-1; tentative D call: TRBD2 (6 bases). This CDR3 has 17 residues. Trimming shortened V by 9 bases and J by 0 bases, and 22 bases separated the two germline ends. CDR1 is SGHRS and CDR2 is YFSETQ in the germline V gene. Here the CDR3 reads CATTGGVGRSSYNEQFF. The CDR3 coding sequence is TGCGCCACCACCGGGGGTGTGGGACGTAGCTCCTACAATGAGCAGTTCTTC.

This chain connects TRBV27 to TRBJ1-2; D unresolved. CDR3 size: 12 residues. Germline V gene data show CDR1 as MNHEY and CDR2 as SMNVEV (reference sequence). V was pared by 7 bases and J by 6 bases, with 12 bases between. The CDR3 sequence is CASKVSGHGYTF. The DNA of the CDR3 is TGTGCCAGCAAAGTTTCCGGGCATGGCTACACCTTC.

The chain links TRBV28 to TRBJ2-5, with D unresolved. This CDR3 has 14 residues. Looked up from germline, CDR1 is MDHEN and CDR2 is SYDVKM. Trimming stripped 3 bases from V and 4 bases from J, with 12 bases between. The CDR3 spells CASSFRLGRETQYF. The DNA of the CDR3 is TGTGCCAGCAGTTTCCGGCTAGGGCGAGAGACCCAGTACTTC.

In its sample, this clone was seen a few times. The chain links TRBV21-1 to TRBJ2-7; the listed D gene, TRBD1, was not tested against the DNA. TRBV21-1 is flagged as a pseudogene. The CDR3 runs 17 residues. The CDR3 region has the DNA TGTGCCAGCAGCAAAGCGGTCAGGGGCCATTTCTCCTACGAGCAGTACTTC. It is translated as CASSKAVRGHFSYEQYF.

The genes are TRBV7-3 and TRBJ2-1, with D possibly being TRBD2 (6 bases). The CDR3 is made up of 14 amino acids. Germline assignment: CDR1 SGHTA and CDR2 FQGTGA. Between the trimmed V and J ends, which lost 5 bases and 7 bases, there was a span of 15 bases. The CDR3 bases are TGTGCCAGCAGCCAAACCGGGACTTATAATGAGCAGTTCTTC. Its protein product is CASSQTGTYNEQFF. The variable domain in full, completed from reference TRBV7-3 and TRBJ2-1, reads GAGVSQTPSNKVTEKGKYVELRCDPISGHTALYWYRQSLGQGPEFLIYFQGTGAADDSGLPNDRFFAVRPEGSVSTLKIQRTERGDSAVYLCASSQTGTYNEQFFGPGTRLTVL.

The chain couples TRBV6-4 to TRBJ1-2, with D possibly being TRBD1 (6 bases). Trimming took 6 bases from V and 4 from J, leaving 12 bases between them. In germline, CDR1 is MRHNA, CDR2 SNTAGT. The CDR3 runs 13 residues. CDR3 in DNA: TGTGCCAGCAGCGCAGGGGAAGGCTATGGCTACACCTTC. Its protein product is CASSAGEGYGYTF.

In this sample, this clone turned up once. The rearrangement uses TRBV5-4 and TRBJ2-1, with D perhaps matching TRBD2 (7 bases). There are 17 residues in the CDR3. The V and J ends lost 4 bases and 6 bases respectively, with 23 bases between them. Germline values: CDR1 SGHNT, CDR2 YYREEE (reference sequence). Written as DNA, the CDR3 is TGTGCCAGCAGCCTCCCGAAACAGGGTAGGACTAGCAATGAGCAGTTCTTC. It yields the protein CASSLPKQGRTSNEQFF.

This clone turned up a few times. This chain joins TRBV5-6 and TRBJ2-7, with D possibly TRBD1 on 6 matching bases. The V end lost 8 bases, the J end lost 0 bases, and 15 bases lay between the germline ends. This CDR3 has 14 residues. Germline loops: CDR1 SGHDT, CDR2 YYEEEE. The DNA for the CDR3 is TGTGCCAGTTCGAACAGGGAAAACTCCTACGAGCAGTACTTC. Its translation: CASSNRENSYEQYF.

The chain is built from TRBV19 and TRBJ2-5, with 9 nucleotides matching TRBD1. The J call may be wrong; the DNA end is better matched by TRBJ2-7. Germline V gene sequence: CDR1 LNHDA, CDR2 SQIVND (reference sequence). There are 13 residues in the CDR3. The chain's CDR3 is CASSDRGVHEQYF. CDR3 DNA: TGTGCCAGTTCCGACAGGGGGGTTCACGAGCAGTACTTC.

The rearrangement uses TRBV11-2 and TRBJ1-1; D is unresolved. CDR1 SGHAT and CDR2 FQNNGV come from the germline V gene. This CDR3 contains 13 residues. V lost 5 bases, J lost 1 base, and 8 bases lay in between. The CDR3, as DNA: TGTGCCAGCAGCCCACAAACGAACACTGAAGCTTTCTTT. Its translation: CASSPQTNTEAFF.

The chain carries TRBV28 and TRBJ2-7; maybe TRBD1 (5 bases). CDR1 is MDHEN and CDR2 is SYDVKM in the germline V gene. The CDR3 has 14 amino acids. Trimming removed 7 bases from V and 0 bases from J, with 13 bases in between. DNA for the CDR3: TGTGCCAGCAAGTTTAGGGGTTTCTCCTACGAGCAGTACTTC. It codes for CASKFRGFSYEQYF.

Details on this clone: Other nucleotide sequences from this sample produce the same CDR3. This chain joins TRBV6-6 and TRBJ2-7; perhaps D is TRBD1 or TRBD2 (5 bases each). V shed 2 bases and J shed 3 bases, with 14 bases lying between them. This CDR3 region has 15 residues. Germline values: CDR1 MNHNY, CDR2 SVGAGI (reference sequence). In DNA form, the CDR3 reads TGTGCCAGCAGTTACCAAGCCGGGGCCAACTACGAGCAGTACTTC. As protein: CASSYQAGANYEQYF.

The CDR3 DNA follows: TGTGCCAGCAGTGACTCGGGGGGAGCAGATACGCAGTATTTT. Translating gives CASSDSGGADTQYF. The genes are TRBV6-4 and TRBJ2-3, with D tentatively TRBD2 (6 bases). Germline CDR1 and CDR2: MRHNA and SNTAGT. The CDR3 consists of 14 residues. The germline V and J ends were trimmed by 0 bases and 4 bases, with 8 bases remaining between them.

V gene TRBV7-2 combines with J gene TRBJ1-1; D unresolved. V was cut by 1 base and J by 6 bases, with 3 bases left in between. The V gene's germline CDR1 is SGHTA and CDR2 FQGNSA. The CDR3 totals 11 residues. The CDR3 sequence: CASSLESEAFF. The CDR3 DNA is TGTGCCAGCAGCTTAGAATCTGAAGCTTTCTTT.

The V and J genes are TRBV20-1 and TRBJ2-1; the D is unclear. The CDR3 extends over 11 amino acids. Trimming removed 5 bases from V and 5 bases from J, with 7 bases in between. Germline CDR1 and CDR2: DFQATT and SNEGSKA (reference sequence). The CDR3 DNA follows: TGCAGTGCTGGCCAAAACAATGAGCAGTTCTTC. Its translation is CSAGQNNEQFF.

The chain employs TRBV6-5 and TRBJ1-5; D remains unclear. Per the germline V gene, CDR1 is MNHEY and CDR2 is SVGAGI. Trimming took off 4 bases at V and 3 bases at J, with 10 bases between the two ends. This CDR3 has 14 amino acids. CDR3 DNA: TGTGCCAGCAGTTTTATATTGAACAATCAGCCCCAGCATTTT. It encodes CASSFILNNQPQHF.